The sequence of this TCR beta chain was determined in a study of cytomegalovirus exposure and HLA in healthy donors. The V segment lost 2 bases and the J segment 3 bases; nucleotides outside the gene matches: 11. This CDR3 is built from 17 residues. Germline V gives CDR1 ENHRY, CDR2 SYGVKD. The primer mix had 60 Vbeta and 13 Jbeta primers. Here immunoSEQ multiplex PCR was the method, and the copy in TCRdb shows in-frame clones only, minus some. The table includes around 160,000 clones, approximately 71% detected once. The specimen sequenced was PBMCs. This chain links TRBV10-3 with TRBJ2-7; 9 bases map to TRBD2. This receptor was obtained from a man in his fifties in good health and CMV-seronegative. DNA of the CDR3: TGTGCCATCAGTGAGAACCCTAGCGGGGAGACCAGCTACGAGCAGTACTTC. Its translation: CAISENPSGETSYEQYF.